Detailed here is one T cell receptor (beta chain). Its antigen remains unidentified. Produced via immunoSEQ multiplex PCR; TCRdb's table is partial and in-frame only. The profile shows around 150,000 clones, 85% to 95% of them singletons. The record originates from a study of T cell responses to AZD1222 COVID-19 vaccine. Whole-study results and caveats: Donors skewed white British and female; clonal diversity was possibly underestimated.

V was pared by 5 bases and J by 5 bases, with 15 bases between. Germline CDR1 and CDR2: SGHNT and YENEEA. This CDR3 has 15 residues. This clonotype originated in an adult in good health. The V call is TRBV11-3, the J call TRBJ2-2, with D tentatively TRBD1 (5 bases). This specimen was peripheral blood, taken on day 0 of AZD1222 vaccination. As DNA, the CDR3 is TGTGCCAGCAGCCAACTTGCAGGGCGAACCGGGGAGCTGTTTTTT. This codes for CASSQLAGRTGELFF. Full variable domain (rest looked up from reference TRBV11-3 and TRBJ2-2): EAGVVQSPRYKIIEKKQPVAFWCNPISGHNTLYWYLQNLGQGPELLIRYENEEAVDDSQLPKDRFSAERLKGVDSTLKIQPAELGDSAVYLCASSQLAGRTGELFFGEGSRLTVL.